This TCR beta chain came from a study of CD8+CD57+ T cells in acquired aplastic anemia. Study information: Among healthy donors, CD4+ cells averaged about 11 million reads.

Investigators profiled TCR beta VDJ and CDR3 from genomic DNA template. One entry per CDR3 protein results from TCRdb running MiXCR on the reads. Of a few hundred thousand distinct CDR3 sequences listed, 61% are singletons. Study-level results: Patients did not significantly differ from controls in CD8+ Simpson's diversity. Patients and controls shared under 35 CD8+ CDR3 sequences, which appeared highly expressed in patients and within their immunodominant clones.

Trimming shortened V by 5 bases and J by 6 bases, and 16 bases separated the two germline ends. The germline CDR1 and CDR2 sequences are SGHVS and FNYEAQ. CDR3 length: 14 residues. On this clonotype: Antigen: not known.

The sample taken for sequencing was sorted CD4+, CD8+, or CD8+CD57+ T cells (not recorded which) from PBMCs. V usage is TRBV7-6 and J usage is TRBJ1-2, with D perhaps matching TRBD1 (6 bases). This receptor was obtained from a human donor in good health. CDR3 DNA sequence: TGTGCCAGCAGCCCGGGACATAGGTTCGATGGCTACACCTTC. This encodes CASSPGHRFDGYTF.